This T cell receptor beta chain derives from a study of cytomegalovirus exposure and HLA in healthy donors. The germline V and J ends were trimmed by 4 bases and 8 bases, with 11 bases remaining between them. The CDR3 runs 12 residues. Germline loops: CDR1 LGHNT, CDR2 FRNRAP. Study observations and caveats: In vitro data verified a few CMV-associated chains as specific for CMV antigens. The study flagged approximately 180 TCR beta chains as cytomegalovirus-associated.

On this clone: Antigen unknown.

Clones were read by immunoSEQ multiplex PCR, and TCRdb kept only the in-frame ones, dropping some. The profile covers roughly 56,000 clones, with roughly 90% appearing a single time and 2.2% taken by the ten largest. V usage is TRBV12-5 and J usage is TRBJ1-2, with D perhaps matching TRBD1 (6 bases). The sample taken for sequencing was PBMCs. This TCR came from a young woman in good health and CMV-seronegative. CDR3 loop: CASGYPTGGYTF. The CDR3 DNA reads as TGTGCTAGTGGTTACCCGACAGGCGGCTACACCTTC.